The rows below give T cell receptor beta chains drawn from one sample of a study of cytomegalovirus exposure and HLA in healthy donors. Profiled with immunoSEQ multiplex PCR; TCRdb holds only in-frame clones, not every one. Among some 170,000 clones listed, approximately 86% were seen once. The sample comprised PBMCs. The receptors come from a woman younger than 30 in good health and CMV-seronegative. Both conserved end residues are part of each CDR3. The order of the fields is J gene, V gene, CDR3 protein.

j_gene: TRBJ2-5; v_gene: TRBV2; CDR3aa: CASRTFLAGGPMEETQYF
j_gene: TRBJ1-6; v_gene: TRBV6-1; CDR3aa: CASSAFLDSMSSYNSPLHF
j_gene: TRBJ2-1; v_gene: TRBV4-1; CDR3aa: CASSQTGEGSGNEQFF
j_gene: TRBJ1-2; v_gene: TRBV4-3; CDR3aa: CASSPQAGDGYTF
j_gene: TRBJ1-1; v_gene: TRBV5-1; CDR3aa: CASSLAGGGNTEAFF
j_gene: TRBJ2-3; v_gene: TRBV11-2; CDR3aa: CASSFSSGPTDTQYF
j_gene: TRBJ2-5; v_gene: TRBV13; CDR3aa: CASSARGEETQYF
j_gene: TRBJ1-2; v_gene: TRBV7-9; CDR3aa: CASRGAATNYGYTF
j_gene: TRBJ1-6; v_gene: TRBV7-3; CDR3aa: CASSRTGGNSPLHF
j_gene: TRBJ2-7; v_gene: TRBV6-5; CDR3aa: CASSYSGSSGIQYF
j_gene: TRBJ2-5; v_gene: TRBV14; CDR3aa: CASSQDMIRGTQYF
j_gene: TRBJ2-5; v_gene: TRBV7-9; CDR3aa: CASSYPTESSGGRQETQYF
j_gene: TRBJ1-6; v_gene: TRBV5-1; CDR3aa: CASSPETGWNSPLHF
j_gene: TRBJ1-1; v_gene: TRBV30; CDR3aa: CAWSSITGVNEAFF
j_gene: TRBJ2-7; v_gene: TRBV4-3; CDR3aa: CASSQDVEGYEQYF
j_gene: TRBJ2-7; v_gene: TRBV2; CDR3aa: CASRRGSYEQYF
j_gene: TRBJ1-2; v_gene: TRBV7-2; CDR3aa: CASSQAPANYGYTF
j_gene: TRBJ2-2; v_gene: TRBV11-3; CDR3aa: CASSRLAGEITGELFF
j_gene: TRBJ2-7; v_gene: TRBV12-5; CDR3aa: CASGLDAGSYEQYF
j_gene: TRBJ2-5; v_gene: TRBV9; CDR3aa: CASSVGPAVQETQYF
j_gene: TRBJ2-1; v_gene: TRBV5-1; CDR3aa: CASSLVPLTSGRWHEQFF
j_gene: TRBJ2-3; v_gene: TRBV7-2; CDR3aa: CASSLAQGGTDTQYF
j_gene: TRBJ2-6; v_gene: TRBV5-1; CDR3aa: CASSSTRTAGANVLTF
j_gene: TRBJ2-5; v_gene: TRBV5-4; CDR3aa: CASSRAGGGVETQYF
j_gene: TRBJ2-2; v_gene: TRBV7-9; CDR3aa: CASSLGTGNTGELFF
j_gene: TRBJ1-1; v_gene: TRBV7-9; CDR3aa: CASSFSQDTEAFF
j_gene: TRBJ1-2; v_gene: TRBV15; CDR3aa: CATSSFGEGRYGYTF
j_gene: TRBJ2-2; v_gene: TRBV27; CDR3aa: CASSEIYGELFF